Each of the 11 T cell receptor beta chains below was sequenced from the same sample in a study of T-cell memory formation after mild COVID-19. Each CDR3 protein gets one entry after TCRdb re-called the 5' RACE reads with MiXCR. The table lists more than 300,000 distinct CDR3 sequences, 20% to 25% of them singletons. The sample comprised PBMCs or a T cell subset sorted from them (not recorded which). These receptors all come from a man younger than 35 who had mild COVID-19 (a few samples of this study predate the infection). Cell type and time point are not known.

The rearrangement uses TRBV4-3 and TRBJ2-1; D is unclear. The V gene's germline CDR1 is LGHNA and CDR2 YSLEER. V was pared by 1 base and J by 7 bases, with 17 bases between. The CDR3 extends over 16 amino acids. CDR3 protein: CASSQVPPPDWNEQFF. The CDR3 DNA sequence: TGCGCCAGCAGCCAAGTCCCCCCCCCAGACTGGAATGAGCAGTTCTTC.

This clonotype was picked up a small number of times. V gene TRBV10-3 combines with J gene TRBJ2-7; tentatively, D is TRBD2 (5 bases). Germline V gene sequence: CDR1 ENHRY, CDR2 SYGVKD. The CDR3 extends over 13 amino acids. Trimming left V 2 bases short and J 6 bases short, with 11 bases between. CDR3 residues: CAISEEDLGEQYF. As DNA, the CDR3 is TGTGCCATCAGTGAGGAGGACTTGGGCGAGCAGTACTTC.

At least ten counts were recorded for this clonotype. V is TRBV5-1 and J is TRBJ2-1, with a tentative D call TRBD2 (5 bases). Germline values: CDR1 SGHRS, CDR2 YFSETQ. There are 15 residues in the CDR3. The V and J ends lost 0 bases and 3 bases respectively, with 10 bases between them. The CDR3 protein is CASSLGGSFYNEQFF. The CDR3 DNA reads TGCGCCAGCAGCTTGGGAGGGAGCTTCTACAATGAGCAGTTCTTC.

This clonotype was seen repeatedly, ten times or more. The chain is built from TRBV7-2 and TRBJ2-7; D gene ambiguous. The CDR3 has 17 amino acids. CDR1 is SGHTA and CDR2 is FQGNSA in the germline V gene. V was pared by 0 bases and J by 2 bases, with 17 bases between. CDR3: CASSLALNPRTTYEQYF. The CDR3 DNA reads TGTGCCAGCAGCTTAGCGCTAAACCCCCGGACCACCTACGAGCAGTACTTC.

The chain is built from TRBV25-1 and TRBJ1-2; D unresolved. The germline gives CDR1 MGHDK, CDR2 SYGVNS. The length of the CDR3 is 13 residues. V was clipped by 5 bases and J by 0 bases, with 7 bases between them. CDR3 in amino acids: CASSPIANYGYTF. CDR3 coding DNA: TGTGCCAGCAGTCCCATCGCTAACTATGGCTACACCTTC.

The chain's CDR3 is CASGRNSGANVLTF. In DNA form, the CDR3 reads TGTGCCAGCGGACGGAACTCTGGGGCCAACGTCCTGACTTTC. The rearrangement joins TRBV7-2 to TRBJ2-6, with D unclear. V was clipped by 8 bases and J by 0 bases, with 8 bases between them. The germline CDR1 and CDR2 sequences are SGHTA and FQGNSA. The CDR3 consists of 14 residues. Supplemented by reference TRBV7-2 and TRBJ2-6, the full variable domain reads GAGVSQSPSNKVTEKGKDVELRCDPISGHTALYWYRQSLGQGLEFLIYFQGNSAPDKSGLPSDRFSAERTGGSVSTLTIQRTQQEDSAVYLCASGRNSGANVLTFGAGSRLTVL.

V and J are TRBV13 and TRBJ2-5; a possible D gene is TRBD2 (5 bases). CDR3 length: 13 amino acids. V lost 5 bases and J 1 base, leaving 8 bases between the germline ends. Per germline, CDR1 PRHDT and CDR2 FYEKMQ (reference sequence). The CDR3 DNA reads TGTGCCAGCAGCCGGACTCTCCAAGAGACCCAGTACTTC. This sequence encodes CASSRTLQETQYF.

A few counts support this clonotype. The V and J genes are TRBV4-1 and TRBJ2-7; TRBD1 agrees at 8 bases. V lost 2 bases and J lost 3; bases outside the gene matches: 6. The CDR3 loop spans 15 amino acids. Germline assignment: CDR1 MGHRA and CDR2 YSYEKL. The DNA of the CDR3 is TGCGCCAGCAGCCAAAACTTCGGACAGGGCTACGAGCAGTACTTC. It encodes CASSQNFGQGYEQYF.

This clonotype was seen many times. The chain uses TRBV12-3 or TRBV12-4 and TRBJ2-3; 9 bases are a match to TRBD2. The CDR3 extends over 16 amino acids. V was clipped by 1 base and J by 0 bases; unmatched bases: 2. CDR3 region: CASSLGLAASTDTQYF. The CDR3 coding sequence is TGTGCCAGCAGTTTAGGACTAGCGGCTAGCACAGATACGCAGTATTTT.

The V gene is TRBV20-1, the J gene TRBJ1-5; TRBD1 matches 8 bases. J was trimmed by 5 bases and V by 7 bases; bases with no gene match: 13. CDR1 and CDR2 from the germline V gene are DFQATT and SNEGSKA (reference sequence). CDR3 length: 15 amino acids. In DNA, the CDR3 is TGCAGTGGATATCAGGGGGCAGCGGTCGATCAGCCCCAGCATTTT. Translation: CSGYQGAAVDQPQHF.

The genes are TRBV7-2 and TRBJ2-5; D is possibly TRBD1 or TRBD2 (5 bases each). The CDR3 runs 14 residues. The V gene's germline CDR1 is SGHTA and CDR2 FQGNSA. V lost 7 bases and J lost 4, with 16 bases in between. CDR3 amino acids: CASNLVRGPETQYF. The CDR3 DNA is TGTGCCAGCAACCTAGTCCGGGGCCCAGAGACCCAGTACTTC.